This T cell receptor beta chain was profiled in a study of cytomegalovirus exposure and HLA in healthy donors. Both 60 Vbeta primers and 13 Jbeta primers went into the PCR. Sequencing was performed with immunoSEQ multiplex PCR; in TCRdb, only in-frame clones are kept and a portion is missing. The data contain some 140,000 clones, 73% of them seen just once; the ten biggest clones take up 1% to 1.5%. The V and J ends lost 4 bases and 0 bases respectively, with 10 bases between them. The germline gives CDR1 SGHVS, CDR2 FQNEAQ. This CDR3 has 15 amino acids. Sequenced material: PBMCs. This chain uses TRBV7-8 with TRBJ1-3; D is ambiguous. This TCR was recovered from a woman aged 40 to 49 in good health and CMV-seronegative. The CDR3, as DNA: TGTGCCAGCAGCTCCCCCGGGAGCTCTGGAAACACCATATATTTT. Its protein is CASSSPGSSGNTIYF.